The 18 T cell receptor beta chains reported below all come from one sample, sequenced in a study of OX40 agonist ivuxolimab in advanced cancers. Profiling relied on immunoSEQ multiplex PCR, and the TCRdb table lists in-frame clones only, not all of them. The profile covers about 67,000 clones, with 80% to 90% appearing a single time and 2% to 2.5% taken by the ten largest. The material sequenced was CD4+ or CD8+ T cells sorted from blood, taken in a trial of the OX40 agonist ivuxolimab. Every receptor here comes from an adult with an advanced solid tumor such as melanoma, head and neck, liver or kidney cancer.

This CDR3 is CASSYSETGGTGELFF. CDR3 bases: TGTGCCAGCAGTTACTCCGAGACAGGGGGCACCGGGGAGCTGTTTTTT. The chain uses TRBV6-5 and TRBJ2-2; 9 nucleotides agree with TRBD1. The CDR3 covers 16 residues. J gave up 4 bases and V 0 bases, and 3 bases lay outside the gene matches. Germline lookup yields CDR1 MNHEY and CDR2 SVGAGI.

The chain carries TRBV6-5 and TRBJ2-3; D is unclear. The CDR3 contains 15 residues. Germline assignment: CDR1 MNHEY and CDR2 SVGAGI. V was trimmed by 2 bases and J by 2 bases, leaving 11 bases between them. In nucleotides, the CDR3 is TGTGCCAGCAGTTACGGGGTAGGATTCACAGATACGCAGTATTTT. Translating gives CASSYGVGFTDTQYF.

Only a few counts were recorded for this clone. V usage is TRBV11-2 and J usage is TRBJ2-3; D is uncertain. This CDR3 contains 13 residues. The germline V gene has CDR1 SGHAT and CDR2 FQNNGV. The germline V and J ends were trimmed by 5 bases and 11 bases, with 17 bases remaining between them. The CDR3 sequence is CASSRDRQDLQYF. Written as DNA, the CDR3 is TGTGCCAGCAGCCGTGACCGTCAAGACTTGCAGTATTTT.

This CDR3 reads CASSYRDRAYEQYF. The CDR3 DNA sequence: TGCGCCAGCAGCTACCGGGACAGGGCCTACGAGCAGTACTTC. The rearrangement joins TRBV4-1 to TRBJ2-7; 9 bases fit TRBD1. Germline V lookup: CDR1 MGHRA, CDR2 YSYEKL. CDR3 length: 14 amino acids. Trimming cost V 5 bases and J 2 bases; bases outside gene matches: 4.

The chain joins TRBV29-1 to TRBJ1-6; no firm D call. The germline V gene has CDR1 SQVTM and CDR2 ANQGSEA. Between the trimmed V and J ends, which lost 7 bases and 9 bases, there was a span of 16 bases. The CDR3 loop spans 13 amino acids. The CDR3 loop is CSARKSEGSPLHF. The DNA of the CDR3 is TGCAGCGCCCGAAAAAGCGAAGGTTCACCCCTCCACTTT.

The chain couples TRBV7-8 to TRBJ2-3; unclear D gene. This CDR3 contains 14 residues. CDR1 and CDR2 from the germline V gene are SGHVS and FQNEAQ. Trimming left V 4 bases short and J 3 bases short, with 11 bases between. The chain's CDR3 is CASSSDTYTDTQYF. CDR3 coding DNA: TGTGCCAGCAGCTCCGACACCTATACAGATACGCAGTATTTT.

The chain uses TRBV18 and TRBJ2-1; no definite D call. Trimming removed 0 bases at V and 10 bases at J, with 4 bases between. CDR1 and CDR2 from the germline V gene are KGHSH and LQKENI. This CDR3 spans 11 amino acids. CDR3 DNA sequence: TGTGCCAGCTCACCACCGGGCGAGCAGTTCTTC. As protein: CASSPPGEQFF. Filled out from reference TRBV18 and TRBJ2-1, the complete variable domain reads NAGVMQNPRHLVRRRGQEARLRCSPMKGHSHVYWYRQLPEEGLKFMVYLQKENIIDESGMPKERFSAEFPKEGPSILRIQQVVRGDSAAYFCASSPPGEQFFGPGTRLTVL.

The CDR3 sequence: CASSTPGSLNTEAFF. DNA for the CDR3: TGTGCCAGCAGTACCCCGGGCAGCTTGAACACTGAAGCTTTCTTT. The gene calls are TRBV7-8 and TRBJ1-1, with no clear D. Trimming removed 6 bases at V and 0 bases at J, with 14 bases between. Germline CDR1 SGHVS, CDR2 FQNEAQ. The CDR3 is made up of 15 amino acids.

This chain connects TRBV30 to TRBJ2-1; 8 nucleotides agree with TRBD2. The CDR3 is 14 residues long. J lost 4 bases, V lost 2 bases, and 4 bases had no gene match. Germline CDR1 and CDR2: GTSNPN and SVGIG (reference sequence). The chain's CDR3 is CAWSSSGGYNEQFF. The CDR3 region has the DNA TGTGCCTGGAGTTCGAGCGGGGGATACAATGAGCAGTTCTTC.

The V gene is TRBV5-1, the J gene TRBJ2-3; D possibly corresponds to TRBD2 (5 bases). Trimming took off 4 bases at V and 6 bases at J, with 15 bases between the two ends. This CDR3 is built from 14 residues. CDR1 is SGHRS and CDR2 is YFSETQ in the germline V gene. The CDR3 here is CASSPTLARDTQYF. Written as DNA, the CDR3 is TGCGCCAGCAGCCCTACCCTAGCTCGGGATACGCAGTATTTT.

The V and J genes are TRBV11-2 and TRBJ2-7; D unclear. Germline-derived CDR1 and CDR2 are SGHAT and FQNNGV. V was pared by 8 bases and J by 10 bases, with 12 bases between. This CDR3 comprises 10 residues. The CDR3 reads CASATVGQYF. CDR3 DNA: TGTGCCAGCGCGACTGTGGGACAGTACTTC.

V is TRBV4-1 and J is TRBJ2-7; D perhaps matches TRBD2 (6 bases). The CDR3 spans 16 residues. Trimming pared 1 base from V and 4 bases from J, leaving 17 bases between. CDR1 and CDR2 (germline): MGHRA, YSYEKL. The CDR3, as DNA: TGCGCCAGCAGCCAAGTACCGGGACGGGGAGGATACGAGCAGTACTTC. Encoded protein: CASSQVPGRGGYEQYF.

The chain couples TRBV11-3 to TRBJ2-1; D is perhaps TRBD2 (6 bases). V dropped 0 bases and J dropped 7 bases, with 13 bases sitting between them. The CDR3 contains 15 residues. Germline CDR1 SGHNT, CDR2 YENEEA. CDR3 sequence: CASSLEGLEGNEQFF. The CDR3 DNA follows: TGTGCCAGCAGCTTAGAGGGACTCGAAGGGAATGAGCAGTTCTTC.

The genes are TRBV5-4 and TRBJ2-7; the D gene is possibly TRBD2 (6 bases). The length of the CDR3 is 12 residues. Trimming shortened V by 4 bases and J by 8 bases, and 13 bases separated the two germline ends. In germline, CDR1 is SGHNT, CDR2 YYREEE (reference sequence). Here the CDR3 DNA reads TGTGCCAGCAGCCGTTATCGGGAGCAGCAGTACTTC. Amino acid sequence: CASSRYREQQYF.

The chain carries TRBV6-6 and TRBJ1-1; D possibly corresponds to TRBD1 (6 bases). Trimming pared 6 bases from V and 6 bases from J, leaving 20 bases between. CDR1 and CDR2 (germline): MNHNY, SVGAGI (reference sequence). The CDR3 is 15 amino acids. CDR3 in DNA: TGTGCCAGCAGCCTCGACGATGTAGGGGGATCTGAAGCTTTCTTT. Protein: CASSLDDVGGSEAFF.

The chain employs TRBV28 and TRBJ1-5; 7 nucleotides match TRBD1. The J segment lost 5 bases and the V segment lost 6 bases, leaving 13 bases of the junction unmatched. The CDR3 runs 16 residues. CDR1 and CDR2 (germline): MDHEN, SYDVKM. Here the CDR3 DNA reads TGTGCCAGCAGCCTAATCACAGGGGTATTGGATCAGCCCCAGCATTTT. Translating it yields CASSLITGVLDQPQHF.

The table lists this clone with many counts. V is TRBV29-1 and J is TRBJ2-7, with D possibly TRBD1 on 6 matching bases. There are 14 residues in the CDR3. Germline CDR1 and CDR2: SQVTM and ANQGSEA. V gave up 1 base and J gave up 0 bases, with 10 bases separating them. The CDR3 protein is CSVEAGANSYEQYF. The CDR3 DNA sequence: TGCAGCGTTGAAGCAGGGGCCAACTCCTACGAGCAGTACTTC.

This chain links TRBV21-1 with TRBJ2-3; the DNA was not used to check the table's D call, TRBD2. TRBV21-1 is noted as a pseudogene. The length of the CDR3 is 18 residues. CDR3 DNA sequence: TGTGCCAGCAACAAAGGGCGTCCTAGCGGGATGGGCACAGATACGCAGTATTTT. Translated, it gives CASNKGRPSGMGTDTQYF.